This T cell receptor beta chain comes out of a study of blood T cell repertoires in COVID-19. Study at large: T cells, B-cell-depleted T cells, or PBMCs supplied cDNA or gDNA.

TCRdb's table, derived via immunoSEQ multiplex PCR, lists solely in-frame clones and lacks some. This sample has roughly 230,000 clones, with roughly 84% found just once. The CDR3 length is 15 residues. This receptor was taken from a woman between 50 and 59 years old who had been exposed to COVID-19. The J gene is TRBJ2-5, the V gene TRBV21-1; the table's D gene call, TRBD1, was not cross checked with the DNA. TRBV21-1 is a pseudogene segment. Source material: PBMCs or T cells enriched from blood (not recorded which). The CDR3, as DNA: TGTGCCAGCACTGCGGACAGGGGGCTAGGAGAGACCCAGTACTTC. Its translation: CASTADRGLGETQYF.